The 26 T cell receptor beta chains given below trace back to one sample, sequenced in a study of T cells expressing NK-cell markers. TCRdb reanalyzed the 5' RACE reads and collapses them to one entry per CDR3 protein, without DNA. The sample includes about 460,000 distinct CDR3 sequences. Sequences were obtained from blood T cells: a sorted CD56 or NKG2C T cell subset, CD4+ or CD8+ T cells, or bulk PBMC T cells (not recorded which). These receptors were collected from a woman aged 45-65 years in good health.

The J gene is TRBJ2-3, the V gene TRBV4-2; TCRdb's D call, TRBD2, is unchecked because there is no DNA. CDR3 size: 16 residues. The germline gives CDR1 LGHNA, CDR2 YNFKEQ. The CDR3 reads CASSQPQAGLGDTQYF.

The genes are TRBV20-1 and TRBJ2-1; no DNA is available, so the TRBD2 call from TCRdb remains unchecked. Germline CDR1 is DFQATT and CDR2 is SNEGSKA (reference sequence). The CDR3 is 17 residues long. CDR3 protein: CSARELGSGAVYNEQFF.

This rearrangement joins TRBV24-1 to TRBJ2-1; TCRdb returns TRBD2, unconfirmable since there is no DNA. Germline V lookup: CDR1 KGHDR, CDR2 SFDVKD. The CDR3 extends over 14 amino acids. CDR3 loop: CATSLAGAWDEQFF.

This chain uses TRBV5-8 with TRBJ2-4; TCRdb calls TRBD1, which cannot be checked without DNA. The germline CDR1 and CDR2 sequences are SGHTS and YDEGEE. The length of the CDR3 is 11 residues. The CDR3 region is CASSVHRGKYF.

The chain links TRBV12-3 or TRBV12-4 to TRBJ2-1. The CDR3 covers 11 residues. The CDR3: CASARLNEQFF.

This rearrangement joins TRBV24-1 to TRBJ2-2; TCRdb's assignment of TRBD2 cannot be checked, as there is no DNA. The CDR3 covers 15 residues. Germline V gene data show CDR1 as KGHDR and CDR2 as SFDVKD. The CDR3 spells CATSEAGGPAGELFF.

The chain recombines TRBV20-1 with TRBJ2-3; TCRdb proposes TRBD2, but this gene call is untestable without DNA. The CDR3 is 16 residues long. Germline V gene sequence: CDR1 DFQATT, CDR2 SNEGSKA (reference sequence). The CDR3 protein is CSARRPGLAGADTQYF.

The gene calls are TRBV5-1 and TRBJ2-5; no DNA is available, so the TRBD1 call from TCRdb remains unchecked. Per the germline V gene, CDR1 is SGHRS and CDR2 is YFSETQ. The CDR3 length is 13 residues. This CDR3 is CASTLLGEETQYF. Based on the CDR3 plus reference TRBV5-1 and TRBJ2-5, the full variable domain is KAGVTQTPRYLIKTRGQQVTLSCSPISGHRSVSWYQQTPGQGLQFLFEYFSETQRNKGNFPGRFSGRQFSNSRSEMNVSTLELGDSALYLCASTLLGEETQYFGPGTRLLVL.

V gene TRBV29-1 combines with J gene TRBJ2-2; no DNA is available, so the TRBD1 call from TCRdb remains unchecked. Per germline, CDR1 SQVTM and CDR2 ANQGSEA. This CDR3 comprises 15 residues. The chain's CDR3 is CSGRTGGADTGELFF.

The chain uses TRBV12-3 or TRBV12-4 and TRBJ2-5; absent DNA, TCRdb's TRBD1 call cannot be checked. The CDR3 has 14 residues. CDR3 sequence: CASSPGQIQETQYF.

V is TRBV30 and J is TRBJ2-2; TCRdb names TRBD1, which stays unverified in the absence of DNA. Germline CDR1 is GTSNPN and CDR2 is SVGIG (reference sequence). The CDR3 spans 13 residues. The CDR3 sequence: CAWSRVASGELFF.

This sequence joins TRBV18 and TRBJ2-7. The CDR3 loop spans 14 amino acids. Germline CDR1 reads KGHSH; CDR2 reads LQKENI. CDR3: CASSSTGPSYEQYF.

The chain employs TRBV4-1 and TRBJ1-3; TCRdb proposes TRBD1, but this gene call is untestable without DNA. The CDR3 contains 18 residues. Per the germline V gene, CDR1 is MGHRA and CDR2 is YSYEKL. CDR3 residues: CASSHAGQGSLSGNTIYF.

CDR3: CASSPGQGNEKLFF. The V and J genes are TRBV12-3 or TRBV12-4 and TRBJ1-4; TCRdb designates TRBD1, a call that cannot be tested without DNA. CDR3 length: 14 amino acids.

The rearrangement uses TRBV7-2 and TRBJ2-7; as DNA is missing, the TRBD2 call by TCRdb cannot be tested. This CDR3 contains 15 residues. Germline V gives CDR1 SGHTA, CDR2 FQGNSA. This CDR3 is CASSLVASGRHEQYF.

The chain uses TRBV3-1 and TRBJ2-1; TCRdb's D call of TRBD1 is untestable without DNA. CDR1 and CDR2 from the germline V gene are LGHDT and YNNKEL (reference sequence). This CDR3 is 16 amino acids long. Here the CDR3 reads CAPNPGGHRSYNEQFF.

The rearrangement uses TRBV11-2 and TRBJ2-3; TCRdb designates TRBD1, a call that cannot be tested without DNA. The CDR3 has 15 residues. CDR1 is SGHAT, CDR2 FQNNGV, per germline. The CDR3 loop reads CASSLGTGTTDTQYF.

The chain uses TRBV24-1 and TRBJ2-2; TCRdb designates TRBD1, a call that cannot be tested without DNA. The CDR3 sequence is 16 residues long. The germline V gene has CDR1 KGHDR and CDR2 SFDVKD. Here the CDR3 reads CATSDPGTANTGELFF.

The chain carries TRBV19 and TRBJ2-6. Germline-derived CDR1 and CDR2 are LNHDA and SQIVND (reference sequence). This CDR3 contains 15 residues. CDR3 sequence: CASSETPPGANVLTF.

V and J are TRBV7-3 and TRBJ2-4; TCRdb calls TRBD2, which cannot be checked without DNA. This CDR3 has 13 amino acids. From germline, CDR1 is SGHTA and CDR2 FQGTGA. CDR3 amino acids: CASSLRAENIQYF.

The V call is TRBV20-1, the J call TRBJ2-1; TCRdb returns TRBD1, unconfirmable since there is no DNA. The germline V gene has CDR1 DFQATT and CDR2 SNEGSKA (reference sequence). The CDR3 has 13 amino acids. CDR3 residues: CSAPIGAKDEQFF.

V gene TRBV3-1 combines with J gene TRBJ1-4. Looked up from germline, CDR1 is LGHDT and CDR2 is YNNKEL (reference sequence). This CDR3 has 15 residues. CDR3 protein: CASSRGPRANEKLFF.

The chain couples TRBV2 to TRBJ1-4. CDR1 is SNHLY, CDR2 FYNNEI, per germline. The CDR3 contains 13 residues. The CDR3 loop reads CASTWRVNEKLFF.

J is TRBJ2-7 and V is TRBV10-3; the TRBD2 assignment by TCRdb is unverifiable without DNA. Germline-derived CDR1 and CDR2 are ENHRY and SYGVKD. The CDR3 spans 12 residues. CDR3 sequence: CATGPGGYEQYF.

The chain joins TRBV4-1 to TRBJ2-4; the D call of TRBD2 rests on TCRdb alone, since no DNA is present to check it. The CDR3 contains 17 residues. Per the germline V gene, CDR1 is MGHRA and CDR2 is YSYEKL. CDR3 in amino acids: CASSRLAGGPDKNIQYF.

J is TRBJ2-1 and V is TRBV4-1; TCRdb returns TRBD2, unconfirmable since there is no DNA. Germline values: CDR1 MGHRA, CDR2 YSYEKL. The CDR3 is 15 residues long. CDR3: CASSQDWPLGGEQFF.